The clone carrying this TCR beta chain was observed many times. These data are taken from a study of blood T cell repertoires in COVID-19. Study information: Specimens from acute and convalescent COVID-19 originated in the United States, Italy and Spain. Sources were T cells, B-cell-depleted T cells, or PBMCs; the material itself was cDNA or gDNA.

Germline V gene sequence: CDR1 LNHDA, CDR2 SQIVND (reference sequence). The CDR3 consists of 13 residues. V trimming: 1 base; J trimming: 8 bases; junction bases outside the gene matches: 0. TCRdb's table, derived via immunoSEQ multiplex PCR, lists solely in-frame clones and lacks some. The data hold around 100,000 clones, with around 87% observed a single time. J is TRBJ2-1 and V is TRBV19, with 9 bases aligning to TRBD2. The receptor was derived from a woman aged 45-65 years with COVID-19, enrolled during active disease. Sequencing was done on a sample of peripheral blood. The CDR3 DNA is TGTGCCAGTAGTATAGCTAGCGGGGATGAGCAGTTCTTC. It is translated as CASSIASGDEQFF.